This note documents a single T cell receptor beta chain sequence. What it binds is unknown. This sample stems from a study of PD-L1 blockade in urothelial cancer. On the study more broadly: After treatment start, blood was analyzed at 3 weeks (second dose) and at 6 weeks.

Study-wide findings and caveats: Patients who had durable benefit saw their tumor-associated blood clones expand more at 3 weeks.

Libraries were prepared by immunoSEQ multiplex PCR; TCRdb keeps only in-frame clonotypes and omits some of them. The sample includes about 45,000 clones, 88% of them seen just once. The CDR3 consists of 14 residues. The germline CDR1 and CDR2 sequences are SEHNR and FQNEAQ (reference sequence). The V gene lost 4 bases and the J gene lost 1 base, with 10 bases spanning the gap. The chain uses TRBV7-9 and TRBJ1-2; possible D gene TRBD1, 5 bases. The clonotype comes from a woman aged 60-75 years with urothelial cancer. The sequences come from PBMCs, collected around atezolizumab (anti-PD-L1) treatment. In DNA, the CDR3 is TGTGCCAGCAGCTCACCAGGGAATAACTATGGCTACACCTTC. Its translation: CASSSPGNNYGYTF.